These 2 T cell receptor beta chains share one sample of origin, sequenced in a study of CD8+CD57+ T cells in acquired aplastic anemia. TCR beta VDJ and CDR3 profiles were obtained from a genomic DNA template. Using its own MiXCR run on the reads, TCRdb lists one record per CDR3 protein. Of about 210,000 distinct CDR3 sequences in the sample, over 60% were seen once. Sequenced sample: sorted CD4+, CD8+, or CD8+CD57+ T cells (not recorded which) from PBMCs. These receptors came from a human donor in good health.

As regards this clonotype: One base away lies a much larger clone, so this may be a sequencing read error. The chain is built from TRBV27 and TRBJ2-7, with unresolved D. The CDR3 runs 15 residues. CDR1 is MNHEY and CDR2 is SMNVEV in the germline V gene (reference sequence). Here the CDR3 reads CASSPQVQSSYEQDF. The CDR3 DNA sequence: TGTGCCAGCAGTCCCCAGGTACAGAGCTCCTACGAGCAGGACTTC.

The CDR3 here is CASSFRRGANTEAFF. Here the CDR3 DNA reads TGTGCCAGCAGCTTCCGCAGAGGAGCTAACACTGAAGCTTTCTTT. The chain uses TRBV5-6 and TRBJ1-1; no definite D call. Germline CDR1 and CDR2: SGHDT and YYEEEE. CDR3 length: 15 amino acids. Trimming left V 2 bases short and J 2 bases short, with 13 bases between. Full variable domain (outside the CDR3, taken from reference TRBV5-6 and TRBJ1-1): DAGVTQSPTHLIKTRGQQVTLRCSPKSGHDTVSWYQQALGQGPQFIFQYYEEEERQRGNFPDRFSGHQFPNYSSELNVNALLLGDSALYLCASSFRRGANTEAFFGQGTRLTVV.